This T cell receptor (beta chain) originates from a study of graft-versus-host responses after intestinal transplantation. Study information: Multivisceral, liver-intestinal, or isolated intestinal grafts were transplanted into recipients. Every recipient had anti-thymocyte globulin induction and two to four years of tacrolimus plus steroids. Study-level results: Recipient-marrow GvH clones were detected, some having first appeared in ileum or blood.

Data came from immunoSEQ multiplex PCR; TCRdb stores just in-frame clones and leaves some out. There are roughly 85,000 clones in the sample; roughly 90% occur only once, and 7.6% lies in the top ten. CDR3 length: 16 residues. Trimming took off 1 base at V and 1 base at J, with 12 bases between the two ends. Germline CDR1 is SGHNT and CDR2 is YENEEA. Remarks on this clone: Its antigen remains unknown.

The sequence derives from a human donor who was the organ donor for an intestinal transplant. Source: unstimulated CD8+ T cells sorted from spleen or lymph node cells, taken before transplant. J is TRBJ2-3 and V is TRBV11-3; TRBD2 might be the D (5 bases). For the CDR3, the DNA is TGTGCCAGCAGCTTAGGGTCCGTGAGGGGCACAGATACGCAGTATTTT. Translating it yields CASSLGSVRGTDTQYF.